These T cell receptor beta chains were read from a single sample in a study of T cells in Graves' hyperthyroidism and ophthalmopathy. TCRdb re-derived calls from the multiplex PCR reads in MiXCR, one entry per CDR3 protein. The data contain hundreds of thousands of distinct CDR3 sequences, under 60% of them seen just once; the ten biggest clones take up roughly 8.2%. The sequencing sample was made of peripheral blood or thyroid tissue (not recorded which). The receptors derive from a woman younger than 30 with Graves' hyperthyroidism. Each CDR3 is given with its conserved first and last residue.

cdr3_aa v_call
CSAPGIPARTEAFF TRBV20-1
CSAAIVGANTEAFF TRBV20-1
CASSTTGSYEQYF TRBV2
CSARDEWGNYEQYF TRBV20-1
CATSDCPGTGNEKLFF TRBV24-1
CASSSDTSGANVLTF TRBV5-1
CASSSWGGVETQYF TRBV12-3/TRBV12-4
CASSLWSGEAIF TRBV12-3/TRBV12-4
CASSAFGKPEAFF TRBV25-1
CAISEDPRDPDNSPLHF TRBV10-3
CATRETGENYGYTF TRBV24-1
CATMTGEFNEQYF TRBV6-5
CAIRLRGAHEQYF TRBV10-3
CANSLSDSGANVLTF TRBV19
CATSRTEPSYEQYF TRBV15
CASTPGRGRPGNTIYF TRBV12-3/TRBV12-4
CASSPLDSTNYGYTF TRBV14
CSVGDRGTEAFF TRBV29-1
CAIRIGSDEERDTIYF TRBV10-3
CSAVAGEHFGQYF TRBV20-1
CASSPPGESYEQYF TRBV7-9
CASSPPGPRTGELFF TRBV12-3/TRBV12-4
CASSSGLDQPQHF TRBV7-9
CASSEQGEKETQYF TRBV2
CASSSGPGHQPQHF TRBV9
CASSQRALSGNTIYF TRBV7-7
CATSEGGVGYEQYF TRBV24-1
CASSENRSTYTF TRBV2
CASSLVAGGFNTGELFF TRBV7-2
CASSQTTGQGGYGYTF TRBV16
CASSQRFSSPLHF TRBV4-3
CASSLRGEREKLFF TRBV13
CATYGTSGRAPNEQYF TRBV10-3
CASSIGARLSHEQYF TRBV19
CSAKGQALFANFPTEAFF TRBV20-1
CASSGPGQGRWEQYF TRBV6-2/TRBV6-3
CASSQGGDRVYEQYF TRBV7-2
CATSSRGYANTQYF TRBV15
CASATLLSLEQYF TRBV2
CASSPQGSNPNGYTF TRBV5-1
CSAPKGQGSVQPQHF TRBV20-1
CATSGRDAKGRELFF TRBV24-1
CASSLDRVESYTF TRBV11-2
CASGEGTNTGELFF TRBV9
CASSLPTGMNTEAFF TRBV7-2
CASSYSFSYYGYTF TRBV6-2/TRBV6-3
CSARGGREQYF TRBV20-1
CAIRGTGGNQPQHF TRBV10-3